Below are 12 T cell receptor beta chains sequenced from a single sample in a study of blood T cell repertoires in COVID-19. Profiling relied on immunoSEQ multiplex PCR, and the TCRdb table lists in-frame clones only, not all of them. This table has fewer than 200,000 clones, around 83% appearing once. Material for sequencing was PBMCs or T cells enriched from blood (not recorded which). These receptors all stem from a woman in her fifties or sixties in a cohort exposed to, infected with or recovered from COVID-19 (not recorded which).

The chain uses TRBV20-1 and TRBJ2-1; 11 positions agree with TRBD1. This CDR3 has 15 residues. Germline V gives CDR1 DFQATT, CDR2 SNEGSKA (reference sequence). V lost 3 bases, J lost 6 bases, and 7 bases stayed unmatched. The CDR3 DNA follows: TGCAGTGCTAGTAGGAGGGACAGGGGGAGCAATGAGCAGTTCTTC. It specifies CSASRRDRGSNEQFF.

The chain combines TRBV28 with TRBJ2-7; TRBD1 aligns across 8 bases. CDR1 and CDR2 (germline): MDHEN, SYDVKM. This CDR3 is 14 amino acids long. V shed 5 bases and J 3 bases; nucleotides not matched to a gene: 6. The CDR3 sequence: CASSTGQGNYEQYF. The CDR3 DNA reads as TGTGCCAGCAGTACCGGACAGGGTAACTACGAGCAGTACTTC.

The CDR3 reads CSATVNPGNTIYF. The CDR3 coding sequence is TGCAGCGCTACAGTGAACCCTGGAAACACCATATATTTT. The rearrangement uses TRBV29-1 and TRBJ1-3; D gene uncertain. The CDR3 runs to 13 residues. The V and J ends lost 7 bases and 2 bases respectively, with 12 bases between them. Germline loops: CDR1 SQVTM, CDR2 ANQGSEA.

The V call is TRBV10-1, the J call TRBJ1-5, with D perhaps TRBD1 (6 bases). The V end lost 4 bases, the J end lost 0 bases, and 13 bases lay between the germline ends. The length of the CDR3 is 16 residues. CDR1 and CDR2 from the germline V gene are WNHNN and SYGVQD (reference sequence). CDR3 DNA: TGCGCCAGCAGTGTTCGGGACAAACATAGCAATCAGCCCCAGCATTTT. Protein sequence: CASSVRDKHSNQPQHF.

The genes are TRBV7-6 and TRBJ2-3; TRBD1 aligns across 7 bases. J gave up 3 bases and V 5 bases, and 8 bases lay outside the gene matches. Germline CDR1 is SGHVS and CDR2 is FNYEAQ. CDR3 size: 15 residues. CDR3 sequence (DNA): TGTGCCAGCAGCCAGAACAGGGGACGGACAGATACGCAGTATTTT. As protein: CASSQNRGRTDTQYF.

The chain recombines TRBV29-1 with TRBJ1-2; 8 bases fit TRBD1. The V gene's germline CDR1 is SQVTM and CDR2 ANQGSEA. This CDR3 comprises 13 residues. Trimming took 3 bases from V and 4 from J; bases not matched to a gene: 4. The CDR3 bases are TGCAGCGTTGACGGACAGGGAGTCTATGGCTACACCTTC. Translated, it gives CSVDGQGVYGYTF.

J is TRBJ1-5 and V is TRBV28, with D unclear. Deletions cut 5 bases from V and 6 bases from J, with 8 bases between. This CDR3 is 12 amino acids long. CDR1 MDHEN and CDR2 SYDVKM come from the germline V gene. Here the CDR3 reads CASSNAGQPQHF. In DNA form, the CDR3 reads TGTGCCAGCAGTAATGCGGGTCAGCCCCAGCATTTT.

As to this clone: This specimen includes other DNA sequences encoding the same CDR3. The rearrangement joins TRBV19 to TRBJ1-2; the D is unclear. Germline assignment: CDR1 LNHDA and CDR2 SQIVND (reference sequence). Trimming removed 1 base from V and 2 bases from J, with 5 bases in between. The CDR3 runs 13 residues. CDR3 nucleotide sequence: TGTGCCAGTAGTATAGGGGCCAACTATGGCTACACCTTC. It translates to CASSIGANYGYTF.

This clone was seen at least ten times. The chain has TRBV15 and TRBJ1-5, with D maybe TRBD1 (5 bases). Germline assignment: CDR1 LNHNV and CDR2 YYDKDF (reference sequence). CDR3 length equals 17 residues. V was shortened by 3 bases and J by 0 bases, with 15 bases between the two germline ends. The CDR3 DNA reads TGTGCCACCAGCAGTCCTGAGCGGGGGGATAGCAATCAGCCCCAGCATTTT. It encodes CATSSPERGDSNQPQHF.

This clone was seen only once. The chain joins TRBV19 to TRBJ2-5; the match to TRBD1 covers 8 bases. CDR1 is LNHDA, CDR2 SQIVND, per germline (reference sequence). There are 15 residues in the CDR3. V was pared by 4 bases and J by 5 bases, with 9 bases of the junction left unmatched. CDR3 in amino acids: CASSSGRGRGETQYF. The CDR3 DNA is TGTGCCAGTAGTAGTGGCAGGGGGCGAGGGGAGACCCAGTACTTC.

This chain connects TRBV16 to TRBJ1-5; perhaps TRBD1 as D (6 bases). Germline values: CDR1 KGHSY, CDR2 FQNENV. Trimming removed 4 bases from V and 6 bases from J, with 13 bases in between. The CDR3 runs 14 residues. The CDR3 sequence is CASSRGQRFQPQHF. The DNA for the CDR3 is TGTGCCAGCAGCCGCGGACAGAGATTTCAGCCCCAGCATTTT.

The V gene is TRBV6-5, the J gene TRBJ1-3; D remains ambiguous. The CDR3 is 12 amino acids. CDR1 and CDR2 from the germline V gene are MNHEY and SVGAGI. Trimming pared 5 bases from V and 8 bases from J, leaving 10 bases between. The CDR3 region has the DNA TGTGCCAGCAGTCCTAGCTCATACACCATATATTTT. It codes for CASSPSSYTIYF.